This T cell receptor (beta chain) was sequenced during a study of response to subunit inactivated influenza vaccine. To note about this clonotype: The antigen remains undetermined.

Study-wide findings and caveats: The authors suggested that every seasonal influenza vaccination recruits few new T cells.

TCRdb called the RT-PCR reads again in MiXCR, with one record for every CDR3 protein. The table lists more than 700,000 distinct CDR3 sequences, over 20% of them singletons. Material: PBMCs from blood, obtained about 5 days after vaccination. The source is a man over 45 who received an inactivated influenza vaccine.

Written as DNA, the CDR3 is TGCGCCAGCAGTGAGAGAGGGGTGGGGGCTAGCACAGATACGCAGTATTTT. Protein sequence: CASSERGVGASTDTQYF. This chain joins TRBV10-2 and TRBJ2-3; perhaps TRBD1 as D (6 bases). There are 17 residues in the CDR3. Germline lookup yields CDR1 WSHSY and CDR2 SAAADI. V lost 2 bases and J 0 bases, leaving 15 bases between the germline ends.